These T cell receptor beta chains were read from a single sample in a study of T cells in Graves' hyperthyroidism and ophthalmopathy. TCRdb redid the calling of the multiplex PCR reads with MiXCR, one entry per CDR3 protein. The repertoire has some 770,000 distinct CDR3 sequences, roughly 15% of them found once; the top ten carry around 8.1%. Source material: blood. All receptors come from a man between 18 and 35 years old with Graves' hyperthyroidism. CDR3s include the opening cysteine and the closing phenylalanine or tryptophan. A D gene is named only where the DNA matches it firmly. Some rows mark clone size as missing; the rest say once, few, many or name a class of expanded clone.

j_call v_call clone_size d_call cdr3_nt cdr3_aa
TRBJ2-1 TRBV14 NA NA TGTGCCAGCAGCCAATACCGCTCCTACAATGAGCAGTTCTTC CASSQYRSYNEQFF
TRBJ2-5 TRBV29-1 NA TRBD2 TGCAGCGTTGAACTCCTAGCGGTTCAAGAGACCCAGTACTTC CSVELLAVQETQYF
TRBJ2-2 TRBV2 many NA TGTGCCAGCAGTGAAGGCAGGGGAACCGGGGAGCTGTTTTTT CASSEGRGTGELFF
TRBJ1-5 TRBV19 NA NA TGTGCCAGTAGTATCGGGGAGAGCAATCAGCCCCAGCATTTT CASSIGESNQPQHF
TRBJ1-2 TRBV3-1 NA NA TGTGCCAGCAGCCACGGCCTTACAGGGCAGGGCTACACCTTC CASSHGLTGQGYTF
TRBJ2-3 TRBV29-1 many TRBD1 TGCAGCGTGCGGACAGGGGCGGGCACAGATACGCAGTATTTT CSVRTGAGTDTQYF
TRBJ2-4 TRBV20-1 NA TRBD2 TGCAGTGCTAGAGATGATTGGGTTCGGACTAGCGGGGTAAACATTCAGTACTTC CSARDDWVRTSGVNIQYF
TRBJ2-5 TRBV4-2 NA NA TGTGCCAGCAGTTACATATGGCGGGCGGACCAAGAGACCCAGTACTTC CASSYIWRADQETQYF
TRBJ1-2 TRBV6-6 many NA TGTGCCAGCAGTTACTCGACTTCTGGAGGCTACACCTTC CASSYSTSGGYTF
TRBJ1-1 TRBV2 NA NA TGTGCCAGCAGTGCAAGGGTGATCACTGAAGCTTTCTTT CASSARVITEAFF
TRBJ1-2 TRBV4-3 NA NA TGCGCCAGCAGCCGAGATCTAGCTAACTATGGCTACACCTTC CASSRDLANYGYTF
TRBJ2-3 TRBV30 many NA TGTGCCTGGAGTTCAGGCCTGAGCGCAAATACGCAGTATTTT CAWSSGLSANTQYF
TRBJ1-6 TRBV2 many TRBD1 TGTGCCACCGAGACAGGGGAAAATTCACCCCTCCACTTT CATETGENSPLHF